This is a list of T cell receptor beta chains from one sample in a study of neoadjuvant anti-PD-1 for oral cavity cancer. Data came from immunoSEQ multiplex PCR; TCRdb stores just in-frame clones and leaves some out. The data contain roughly 7,000 clones, 74% of them singletons. Material: PBMCs, obtained before nivolumab (anti-PD-1) treatment. All receptors come from a person aged 35-79 years with oral cavity squamous cell carcinoma. Each CDR3 is given without its conserved first and last residue. A clone size is listed for some rows: how often the clone was seen (once, few, many), or a class if it is expanded.

clone size	V gene	J gene	CDR3 protein
NA	TRBV9	TRBJ2-3	ASSEGGQSTDTQY
NA	TRBV7-8	TRBJ1-2	ASSPGYRSYGYT
once	TRBV7-2	TRBJ1-6	ASSSDGSSYNSPLH
NA	TRBV6-5	TRBJ2-2	ASRPLRGVAGELF
NA	TRBV2	TRBJ1-6	ASSEDWNKDSPLH
NA	TRBV5-1	TRBJ2-2	ASSLTSGGLIPGELF
few	TRBV25-1	TRBJ1-2	ASSWTESSYGYT
NA	TRBV10-3	TRBJ1-1	AISERGVNTEAF
once	TRBV6-1	TRBJ1-1	ASSRYTEAF
NA	TRBV5-1	TRBJ1-1	ASSLIGVNTEAF
NA	TRBV9	TRBJ2-5	ASSVVGSGGNPETQY
NA	TRBV4-1	TRBJ2-7	ASSQVDYNTYEQY
NA	TRBV28	TRBJ2-7	ASSMRYEQY
NA	TRBV4-3	TRBJ2-1	ASSLTGNGNEQF
NA	TRBV11-1	TRBJ2-7	ASSLGANPSSYEQY
once	TRBV5-1	TRBJ2-1	ASSLEASYNEQF
NA	TRBV9	TRBJ1-1	ASSPSGGLGQMTEAF
NA	TRBV5-1	TRBJ2-1	ASHTGTRYNEQF
NA	TRBV5-6	TRBJ1-2	ASSLADYGYT
NA	TRBV7-2	TRBJ2-5	ASSSRRVRGLETQY
NA	TRBV6-1	TRBJ1-4	ASSPQVRAEKLF
few	TRBV5-1	TRBJ1-1	ASSFSRDNTEAF
once	TRBV7-9	TRBJ2-2	ASSSYSGTGGRGELF